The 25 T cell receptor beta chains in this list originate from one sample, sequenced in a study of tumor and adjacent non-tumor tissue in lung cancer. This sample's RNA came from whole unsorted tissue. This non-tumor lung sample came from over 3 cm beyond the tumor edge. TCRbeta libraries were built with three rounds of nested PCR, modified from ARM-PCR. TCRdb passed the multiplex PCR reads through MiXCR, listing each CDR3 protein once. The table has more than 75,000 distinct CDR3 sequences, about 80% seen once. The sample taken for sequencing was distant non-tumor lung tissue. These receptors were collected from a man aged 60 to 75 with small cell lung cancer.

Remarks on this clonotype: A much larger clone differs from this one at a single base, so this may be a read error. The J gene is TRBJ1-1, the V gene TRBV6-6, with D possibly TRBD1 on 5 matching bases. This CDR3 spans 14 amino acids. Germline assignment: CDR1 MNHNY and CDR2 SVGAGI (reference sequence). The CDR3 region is CASSMTDTNTETFF. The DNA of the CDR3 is TGTGCCAGCAGTATGACAGACACCAACACTGAAACTTTCTTT.

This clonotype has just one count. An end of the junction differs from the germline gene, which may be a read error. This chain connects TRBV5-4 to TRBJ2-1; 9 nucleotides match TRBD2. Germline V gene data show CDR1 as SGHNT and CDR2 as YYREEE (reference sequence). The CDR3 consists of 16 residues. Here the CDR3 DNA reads TGTACCAGCAGCTTGGTCGGGCGGGAGGGCCCGGGTCCGAAGTTCTTC. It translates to CTSSLVGREGPGPKFF.

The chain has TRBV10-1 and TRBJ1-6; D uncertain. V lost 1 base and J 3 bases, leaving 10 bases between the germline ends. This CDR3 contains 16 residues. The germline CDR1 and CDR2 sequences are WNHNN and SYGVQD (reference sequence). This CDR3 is CASSECSLDYNSPLHF. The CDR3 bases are TGCGCCAGCAGTGAGTGCAGCCTCGACTATAATTCACCCCTCCACTTT.

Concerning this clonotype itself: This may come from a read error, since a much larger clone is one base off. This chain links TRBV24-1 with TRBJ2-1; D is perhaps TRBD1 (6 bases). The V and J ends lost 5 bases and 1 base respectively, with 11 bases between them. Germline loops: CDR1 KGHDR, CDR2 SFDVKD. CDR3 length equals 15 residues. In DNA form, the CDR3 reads TGTGCCACCAGTGGGGAACAGGGTTCCTACAATGAGCAGTTCTTC. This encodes CATSGEQGSYNEQFF.

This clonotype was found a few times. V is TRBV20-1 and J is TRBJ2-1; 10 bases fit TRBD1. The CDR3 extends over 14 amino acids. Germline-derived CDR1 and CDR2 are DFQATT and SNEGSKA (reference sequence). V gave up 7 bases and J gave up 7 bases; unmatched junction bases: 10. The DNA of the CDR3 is TGCAGTGGTAACAGACAGGGGGCAAGGAATGAGCAGTTCTTC. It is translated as CSGNRQGARNEQFF.

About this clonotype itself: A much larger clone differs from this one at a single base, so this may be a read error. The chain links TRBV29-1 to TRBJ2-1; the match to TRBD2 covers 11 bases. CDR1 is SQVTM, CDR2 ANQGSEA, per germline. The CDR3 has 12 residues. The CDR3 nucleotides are TGCAGCACCCATTTAGCGGGAGGGTCGCAGCTCTTC. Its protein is CSTHLAGGSQLF.

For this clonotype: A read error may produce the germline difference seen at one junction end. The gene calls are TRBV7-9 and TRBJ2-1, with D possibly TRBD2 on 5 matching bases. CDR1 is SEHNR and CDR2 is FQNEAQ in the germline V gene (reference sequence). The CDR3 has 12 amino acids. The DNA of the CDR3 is TGTACCAGCGGCTCCTATCCGTATGAGCAGTTCTTC. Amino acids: CTSGSYPYEQFF.

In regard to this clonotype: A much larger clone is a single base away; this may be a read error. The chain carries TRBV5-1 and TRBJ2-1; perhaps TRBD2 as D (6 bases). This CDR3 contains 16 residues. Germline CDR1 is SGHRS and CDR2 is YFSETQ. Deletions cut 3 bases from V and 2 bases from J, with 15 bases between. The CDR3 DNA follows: TGCGCCAGCAGCTCCTTAGCGGAAGGCACCTACAATGAGCAGTTCTTC. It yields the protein CASSSLAEGTYNEQFF. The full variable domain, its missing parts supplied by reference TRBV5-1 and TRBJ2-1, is KAGVTQTPRYLIKTRGQQVTLSCSPISGHRSVSWYQQTPGQGLQFLFEYFSETQRNKGNFPGRFSGRQFSNSRSEMNVSTLELGDSALYLCASSSLAEGTYNEQFFGPGTRLTVL.

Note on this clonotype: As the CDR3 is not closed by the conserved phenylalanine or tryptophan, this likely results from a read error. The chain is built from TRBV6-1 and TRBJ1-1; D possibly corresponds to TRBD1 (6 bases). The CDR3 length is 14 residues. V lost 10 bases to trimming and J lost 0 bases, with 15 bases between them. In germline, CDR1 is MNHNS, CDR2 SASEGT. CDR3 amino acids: CATFGGALNTEAFS. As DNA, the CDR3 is TGTGCCACCTTCGGGGGGGCACTGAACACTGAAGCTTTCTCT.

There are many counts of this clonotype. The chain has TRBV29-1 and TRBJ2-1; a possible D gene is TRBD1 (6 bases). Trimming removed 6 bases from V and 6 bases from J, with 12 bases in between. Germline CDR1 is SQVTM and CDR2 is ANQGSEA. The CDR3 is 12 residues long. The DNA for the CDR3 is TGCAGCGTGTACGAGGGGGTCAATGAGCAGTTCTTC. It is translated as CSVYEGVNEQFF.

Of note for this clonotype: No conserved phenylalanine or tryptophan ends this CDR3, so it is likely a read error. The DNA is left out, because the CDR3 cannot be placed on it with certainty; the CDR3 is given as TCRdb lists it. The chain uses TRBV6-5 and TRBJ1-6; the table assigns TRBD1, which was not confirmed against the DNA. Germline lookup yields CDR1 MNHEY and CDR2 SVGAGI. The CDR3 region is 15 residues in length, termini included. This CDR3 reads CASSYSSNGGSPLHL.

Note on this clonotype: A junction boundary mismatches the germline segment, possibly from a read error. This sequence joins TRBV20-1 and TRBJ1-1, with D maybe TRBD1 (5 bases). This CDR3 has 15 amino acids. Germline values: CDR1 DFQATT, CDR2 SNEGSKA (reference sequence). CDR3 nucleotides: TGCAGTGCTGGAAAATTGGGACGGAGGATCACTGAAGCTCTCTTT. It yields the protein CSAGKLGRRITEALF.

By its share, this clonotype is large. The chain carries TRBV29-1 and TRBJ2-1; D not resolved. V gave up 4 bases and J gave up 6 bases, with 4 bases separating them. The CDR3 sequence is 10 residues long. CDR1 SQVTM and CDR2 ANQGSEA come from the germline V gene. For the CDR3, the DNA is TGCAGCGTTGGGGGCAATGAGCAGTTCTTC. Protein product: CSVGGNEQFF.

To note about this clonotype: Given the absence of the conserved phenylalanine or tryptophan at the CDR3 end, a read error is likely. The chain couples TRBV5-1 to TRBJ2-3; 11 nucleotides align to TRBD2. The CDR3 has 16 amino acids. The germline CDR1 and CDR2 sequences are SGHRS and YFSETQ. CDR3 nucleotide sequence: TGCGCCAACAGCTTAGACGGGACTAGCGGATTAGATACGCAGTATCTT. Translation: CANSLDGTSGLDTQYL.

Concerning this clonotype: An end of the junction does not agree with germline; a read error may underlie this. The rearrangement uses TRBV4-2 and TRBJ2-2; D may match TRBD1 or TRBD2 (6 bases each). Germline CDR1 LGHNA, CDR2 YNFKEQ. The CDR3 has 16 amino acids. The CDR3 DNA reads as TGTGTCAACAGCCAAGATCTGAGGGCCAACACCCGGGGGCTGTCTTTT. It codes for CVNSQDLRANTRGLSF.

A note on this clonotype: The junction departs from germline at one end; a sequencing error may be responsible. The CDR3 loop reads CTSSQSPPENYGYTF. The CDR3 DNA reads as TGCACCAGCAGCCAAAGCCCCCCAGAGAACTATGGCTACACCTTC. V usage is TRBV4-1 and J usage is TRBJ1-2; D is uncertain. This CDR3 spans 15 amino acids. Germline assignment: CDR1 MGHRA and CDR2 YSYEKL.

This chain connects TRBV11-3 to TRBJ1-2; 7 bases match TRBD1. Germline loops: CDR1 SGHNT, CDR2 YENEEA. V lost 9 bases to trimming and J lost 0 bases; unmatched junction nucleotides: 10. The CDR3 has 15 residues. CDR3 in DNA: TGTGCCAGTAGTATCTCGGACAGGCCTAACTATGGCTACACCTTC. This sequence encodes CASSISDRPNYGYTF.

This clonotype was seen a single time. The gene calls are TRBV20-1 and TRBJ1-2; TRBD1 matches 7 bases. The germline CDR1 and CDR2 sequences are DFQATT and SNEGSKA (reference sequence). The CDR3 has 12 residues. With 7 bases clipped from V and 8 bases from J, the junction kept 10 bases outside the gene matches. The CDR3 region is CSVYVTGKGYTF. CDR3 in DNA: TGCAGTGTCTACGTGACAGGGAAGGGCTACACCTTC.

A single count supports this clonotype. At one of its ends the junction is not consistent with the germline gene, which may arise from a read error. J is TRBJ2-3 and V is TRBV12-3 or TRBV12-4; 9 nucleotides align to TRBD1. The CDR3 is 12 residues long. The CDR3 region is CVSSQDRGAQYF. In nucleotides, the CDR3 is TGTGTCAGCAGTCAGGACAGGGGTGCGCAGTATTTT.

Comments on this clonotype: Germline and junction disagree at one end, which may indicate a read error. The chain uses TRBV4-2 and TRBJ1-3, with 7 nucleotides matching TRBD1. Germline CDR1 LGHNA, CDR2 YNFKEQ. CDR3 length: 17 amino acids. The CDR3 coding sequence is TGTGTCAGCAGCCTGCCCTGGGGACAGAGCTCTGGAAACACCATATATTTT. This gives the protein CVSSLPWGQSSGNTIYF.

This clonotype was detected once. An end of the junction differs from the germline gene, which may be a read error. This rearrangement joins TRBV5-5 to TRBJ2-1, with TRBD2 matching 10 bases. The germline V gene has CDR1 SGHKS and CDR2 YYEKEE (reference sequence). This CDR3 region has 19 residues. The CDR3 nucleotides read TGTGCCAACAGCTTGGTCCCAGCGGGGGGGGGGGGGATTTGGAATGAGCAGTTTTTC. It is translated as CANSLVPAGGGGIWNEQFF. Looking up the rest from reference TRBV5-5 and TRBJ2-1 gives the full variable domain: DAGVTQSPTHLIKTRGQQVTLRCSPISGHKSVSWYQQVLGQGPQFIFQYYEKEERGRGNFPDRFSARQFPNYSSELNVNALLLGDSALYLCANSLVPAGGGGIWNEQFFGPGTRLTVL.

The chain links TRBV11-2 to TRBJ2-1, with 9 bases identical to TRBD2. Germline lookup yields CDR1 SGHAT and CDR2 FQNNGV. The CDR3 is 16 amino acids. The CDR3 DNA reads TGTGTAAGCAGCGGTTTTGCGGGAGGGCCCACCTCTGGGCAGTTCTTC. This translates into CVSSGFAGGPTSGQFF.

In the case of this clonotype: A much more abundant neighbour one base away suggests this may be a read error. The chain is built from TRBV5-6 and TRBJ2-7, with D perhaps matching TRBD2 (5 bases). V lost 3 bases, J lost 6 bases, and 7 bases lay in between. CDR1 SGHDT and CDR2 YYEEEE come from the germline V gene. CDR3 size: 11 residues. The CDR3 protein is CASSSGSEQYF. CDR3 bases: TGTGCCAGCAGCTCGGGGTCCGAGCAGTACTTC.

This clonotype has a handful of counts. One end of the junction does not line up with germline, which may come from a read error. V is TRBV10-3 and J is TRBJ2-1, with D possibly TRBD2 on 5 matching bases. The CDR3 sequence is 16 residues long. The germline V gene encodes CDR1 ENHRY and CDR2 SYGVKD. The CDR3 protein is CAISPHGLGNYNERFF. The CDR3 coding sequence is TGTGCCATCAGTCCTCATGGCCTCGGGAACTACAATGAGCGGTTCTTC.

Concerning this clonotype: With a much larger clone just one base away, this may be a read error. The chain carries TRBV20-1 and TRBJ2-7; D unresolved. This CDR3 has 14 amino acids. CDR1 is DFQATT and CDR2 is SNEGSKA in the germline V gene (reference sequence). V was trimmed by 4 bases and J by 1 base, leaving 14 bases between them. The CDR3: CSAIDSRQSYEQYF. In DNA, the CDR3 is TGCAGTGCTATAGATTCTAGGCAGTCCTACGAGCAGTACTTC.